The 24 T cell receptor beta chains below all came from one sample that was sequenced in a study of blood T cell repertoires in COVID-19. The table came from immunoSEQ multiplex PCR; TCRdb's copy has only in-frame clones and leaves some out. This table has 240,000 or so clones, 85% to 90% appearing once. What was sequenced was PBMCs or T cells enriched from blood (not recorded which). The receptors derive from a man between 50 and 59 years old who had been exposed to COVID-19.

The chain carries TRBV11-3 and TRBJ1-6; the D is unclear. V lost 5 bases to trimming and J lost 4 bases, with 18 bases between them. This CDR3 is built from 17 residues. Germline V gene sequence: CDR1 SGHNT, CDR2 YENEEA. The CDR3 DNA sequence: TGTGCCAGCAGCACTGGAGGCGGATTCGGATATAATTCACCCCTCCACTTT. Translation gives CASSTGGGFGYNSPLHF.

This chain joins TRBV28 and TRBJ2-1; perhaps TRBD2 as D (5 bases). Germline V gene lookup returns CDR1 MDHEN and CDR2 SYDVKM. V shed 5 bases and J shed 2 bases, with 10 bases lying between them. The CDR3 length is 14 residues. The DNA of the CDR3 is TGTGCCAGCAGTGCGAGGGTGGCCTACAATGAGCAGTTCTTC. Translated, it gives CASSARVAYNEQFF.

V usage is TRBV4-1 and J usage is TRBJ2-7, with TRBD1 matching over 7 bases. Germline values: CDR1 MGHRA, CDR2 YSYEKL. This CDR3 has 14 residues. The V and J ends lost 3 bases and 3 bases, in that order; junction bases with no gene match: 5. CDR3 sequence reads: CASSQRDRDYEQYV. The CDR3 coding sequence is TGCGCCAGCAGCCAGCGTGACAGGGACTACGAGCAGTACGTC.

The chain recombines TRBV5-5 with TRBJ2-2, with 9 nucleotides matching TRBD1. Per the germline V gene, CDR1 is SGHKS and CDR2 is YYEKEE (reference sequence). The CDR3 is 17 amino acids. J lost 7 bases, V lost 3 bases, and 13 bases had no gene match. CDR3 nucleotides: TGTGCCAGCAGCTATGAGATAAACAGGGGGCCGAACGGGGAGCTGTTTTTT. The encoded protein is CASSYEINRGPNGELFF.

This clone was counted once. The V gene is TRBV15, the J gene TRBJ2-3; 11 bases fit TRBD2. Germline V gene data show CDR1 as LNHNV and CDR2 as YYDKDF (reference sequence). This CDR3 region has 14 residues. V trimming: 2 bases; J trimming: 7 bases; junction bases outside the gene matches: 2. The CDR3 loop is CATSRLAGGHTQYF. The CDR3 DNA reads TGTGCCACCAGCAGACTAGCGGGGGGTCATACGCAGTATTTT.

The chain couples TRBV5-4 to TRBJ2-5; 7 bases are shared with TRBD1. J gave up 3 bases and V 4 bases, and 3 bases lay outside the gene matches. Per germline, CDR1 SGHNT and CDR2 YYREEE (reference sequence). This CDR3 region has 13 residues. Here the CDR3 DNA reads TGTGCCAGCAGCAGGGACAGAGAAGAGACCCAGTACTTC. As protein: CASSRDREETQYF.

This chain joins TRBV19 and TRBJ1-5; 8 positions match TRBD1. This CDR3 has 16 amino acids. Germline lookup yields CDR1 LNHDA and CDR2 SQIVND (reference sequence). Trimming cost V 7 bases and J 0 bases; bases outside gene matches: 8. CDR3 DNA: TGTGCCAGTATGCCCGACAGGGGAAATAGCAATCAGCCCCAGCATTTT. Translation: CASMPDRGNSNQPQHF.

The rearrangement joins TRBV19 to TRBJ1-1, with 8 bases that match TRBD1. The CDR3 has 15 residues. The J segment lost 4 bases and the V segment lost 6 bases, leaving 10 bases of the junction unmatched. Germline V lookup: CDR1 LNHDA, CDR2 SQIVND (reference sequence). The CDR3 reads CASSDRGRGSTEAFF. DNA of the CDR3: TGTGCCAGTAGCGACAGGGGCAGGGGGAGCACTGAAGCTTTCTTT.

The J gene is TRBJ1-3, the V gene TRBV6-1; D might be TRBD1 (5 bases). The V and J ends lost 2 bases and 4 bases respectively, with 12 bases between them. The CDR3 runs 15 residues. CDR1 and CDR2 (germline): MNHNS, SASEGT. The DNA for the CDR3 is TGTGCCAGCAGTGAATCTGGGGGGGTCGGAAACACCATATATTTT. It yields the protein CASSESGGVGNTIYF.

The chain uses TRBV10-1 and TRBJ2-1; 10 bases align to TRBD1. Germline lookup yields CDR1 WNHNN and CDR2 SYGVQD (reference sequence). V gave up 4 bases and J gave up 4 bases; unmatched junction bases: 7. This CDR3 comprises 16 residues. For the CDR3, the DNA is TGCGCCAGCAGTGCCCTCTCGGGACAGGGGTACAATGAGCAGTTCTTC. It codes for CASSALSGQGYNEQFF.

The chain has TRBV2 and TRBJ1-6; 10 nucleotides align to TRBD1. Losses at the gene ends were 6 bases for V and 8 bases for J; bases not matched to a gene: 4. The length of the CDR3 is 14 residues. In germline, CDR1 is SNHLY, CDR2 FYNNEI. In DNA, the CDR3 is TGTGCCAGCAGAAGGGGGACAGGGGATTCACCCCTCCACTTT. Its protein product is CASRRGTGDSPLHF. Based on the CDR3 plus reference TRBV2 and TRBJ1-6, the full variable domain is EPEVTQTPSHQVTQMGQEVILRCVPISNHLYFYWYRQILGQKVEFLVSFYNNEISEKSEIFDDQFSVERPDGSNFTLKIRSTKLEDSAMYFCASRRGTGDSPLHFGNGTRLTVT.

The chain joins TRBV7-4 to TRBJ2-1; no definite D call. Trimming shortened V by 9 bases and J by 2 bases, and 14 bases separated the two germline ends. Germline assignment: CDR1 SGHVT and CDR2 SQSDAQ. This CDR3 comprises 14 residues. CDR3 bases: TGTGCCAGGAATAAACGAGTCCCCTACAATGAGCAGTTCTTC. It translates to CARNKRVPYNEQFF.

This chain joins TRBV20-1 and TRBJ2-1, with a weak D call TRBD2 (5 bases). Germline V gene data show CDR1 as DFQATT and CDR2 as SNEGSKA (reference sequence). The CDR3 runs 14 residues. V was pared by 3 bases and J by 7 bases, with 16 bases between. For the CDR3, the DNA is TGCAGTGCTAGTCGGCTATACGAGGGAAATGAGCAGTTCTTC. It codes for CSASRLYEGNEQFF.

The V gene is TRBV5-6, the J gene TRBJ2-1; D gene unclear. The CDR3 consists of 14 residues. The germline gives CDR1 SGHDT, CDR2 YYEEEE. V was pared by 4 bases and J by 9 bases, with 17 bases between. The CDR3 DNA follows: TGTGCCAGCAGCCTGGGTGTGTGGAGCTCTGAGCAGTTCTTC. Translating gives CASSLGVWSSEQFF.

The chain is built from TRBV18 and TRBJ1-3; D may be TRBD1 (6 bases). The CDR3 length is 14 residues. V gave up 3 bases and J gave up 3 bases, with 9 bases separating them. Germline V gene lookup returns CDR1 KGHSH and CDR2 LQKENI. CDR3 in DNA: TGTGCCAGCTCACCGCGACAGGTTGGAAACACCATATATTTT. Its protein product is CASSPRQVGNTIYF.

This chain connects TRBV7-2 to TRBJ1-6, with TRBD1 identical over 8 bases. V shed 1 base, J shed 7 bases, and the junction held 9 bases outside the gene matches. CDR3 length equals 17 residues. The germline V gene encodes CDR1 SGHTA and CDR2 FQGNSA. CDR3 protein: CASSLEGQGALNSPLHF. CDR3 nucleotide sequence: TGTGCCAGCAGCTTAGAGGGTCAGGGGGCATTAAATTCACCCCTCCACTTT.

The chain has TRBV7-9 and TRBJ2-1; weak D call: TRBD2 (5 bases). Germline V lookup: CDR1 SEHNR, CDR2 FQNEAQ (reference sequence). There are 14 residues in the CDR3. Trimming took 4 bases from V and 5 from J, leaving 12 bases between them. For the CDR3, the DNA is TGTGCCAGCAGCTCAAAGGACTGGAACAATGAGCAGTTCTTC. Translation: CASSSKDWNNEQFF.

V is TRBV24-1 and J is TRBJ1-5; maybe TRBD1 (6 bases). Germline CDR1 KGHDR, CDR2 SFDVKD. The CDR3 runs 13 residues. V dropped 6 bases and J dropped 5 bases, with 10 bases sitting between them. CDR3 residues: CATSKQGDQPQHF. CDR3 nucleotide sequence: TGTGCCACCAGTAAACAGGGAGATCAGCCCCAGCATTTT.

J is TRBJ1-2 and V is TRBV27; 7 bases agree with TRBD1. Germline V lookup: CDR1 MNHEY, CDR2 SMNVEV (reference sequence). The junction had 12 bases not matched to a gene; V was cut back by 10 bases and J by 1 base. The length of the CDR3 is 15 residues. The CDR3 DNA reads as TGTGCCACCACCCGACAGGGCGGAGGTAACTATGGCTACACCTTC. Encoded protein: CATTRQGGGNYGYTF.

This chain connects TRBV7-9 to TRBJ1-2; D perhaps matches TRBD1 (5 bases). The CDR3 contains 12 residues. Germline CDR1 and CDR2: SEHNR and FQNEAQ (reference sequence). The V end lost 5 bases, the J end lost 7 bases, and 11 bases lay between the germline ends. The CDR3 DNA sequence: TGTGCCAGCAGCCCAACAGGATCTGGCTACACCTTC. It is translated as CASSPTGSGYTF.

This clone occurred once. The chain uses TRBV6-5 and TRBJ2-3; 8 bases fit TRBD2. The J segment lost 0 bases and the V segment lost 6 bases, leaving 5 bases of the junction unmatched. The CDR3 has 15 residues. Germline CDR1 is MNHEY and CDR2 is SVGAGI. The CDR3 is CASRVSGASTDTQYF. The CDR3 coding sequence is TGTGCCAGCAGGGTTAGCGGGGCTAGCACAGATACGCAGTATTTT.

The chain employs TRBV3-1 (or the pseudogene TRBV3-2) and TRBJ1-5; weak D call: TRBD1 (6 bases). This CDR3 has 14 residues. Between the trimmed V and J ends, which lost 6 bases and 1 base, there was a span of 10 bases. Germline V gene data show CDR1 as LGHDT and CDR2 as YNNKEL (reference sequence). The DNA of the CDR3 is TGTGCCAGCAGTACAGGGTGGAGCAATCAGCCCCAGCATTTT. Protein product: CASSTGWSNQPQHF.

The chain combines TRBV6-5 with TRBJ2-1, with D tentatively TRBD2 (6 bases). The germline V gene has CDR1 MNHEY and CDR2 SVGAGI. The CDR3 covers 15 residues. Trimming stripped 4 bases from V and 5 bases from J, with 15 bases between. CDR3: CASSSPTSYNNEQFF. DNA for the CDR3: TGTGCCAGCAGTTCGCCGACTAGTTACAACAATGAGCAGTTCTTC.

This chain connects TRBV4-2 to TRBJ1-4; TRBD1 matches at 7 bases. This CDR3 comprises 14 residues. Germline CDR1 reads LGHNA; CDR2 reads YNFKEQ. Unmatched junction bases numbered 2, after V lost 2 bases and J lost 5 bases. Here the CDR3 DNA reads TGTGCCAGCAGCCAAAACAGGGGAAATGAAAAACTGTTTTTT. Translation gives CASSQNRGNEKLFF.